The T cell receptor (beta chain) described here comes from a study of cytomegalovirus exposure and HLA in healthy donors. Findings of the study overall: TCR beta chains associated with HLA were, in a later analysis, more clonally expanded than equally common others. The authors later linked a missense DCLRE1C variant to TCR beta V- and J-gene trimming. Previous analysis showed most TCR beta V segments were productive about 87% or about 30% of the time.

Remarks on this clone: What it recognizes is unknown.

The length of the CDR3 is 13 residues. V was shortened by 3 bases and J by 6 bases, with 12 bases between the two germline ends. The V gene's germline CDR1 is GTSNPN and CDR2 SVGIG (reference sequence). This PCR relied on a set of 60 Vbeta primers and 13 Jbeta primers. Using immunoSEQ multiplex PCR, the repertoire was profiled, and TCRdb retains in-frame clones only, with some absent. The sample records 110,000 or so clones, 65% to 85% being singletons. The material sequenced was PBMCs. This clonotype originated in a woman aged 40-49 years in good health and CMV-seropositive. The chain has TRBV30 and TRBJ2-1, with D possibly matching TRBD2 (7 bases). CDR3 nucleotides: TGTGCCTGGAGGGGGGGGGCCCCCAATGAGCAGTTCTTC. Its protein is CAWRGGAPNEQFF.